Detailed here is one T cell receptor (beta chain). V was pared by 6 bases and J by 4 bases, with 16 bases between. The CDR3 contains 15 residues. Germline CDR1 is LGHNT and CDR2 is FRNRAP. As originally analysed: Quality scores were absent from the junction-only immunoSEQ sequences, so filtering differed. Generated by immunoSEQ multiplex PCR, the TCRdb table keeps only in-frame clones and is missing some. The DNA gave D and trimming, while V, J and clone size come from that table. The profile shows about 710,000 clones, 72% of them singletons. This entry comes from a study of shared clonotypes between healthy human individuals. In the study overall: A couple of female and three male donors aged 18 to 49 were enrolled. A donor's plate count was three for CD4 naive and three for CD4 memory; CD8 naive had two and CD8 memory one.

Donors had no recently reported acute infections or vaccinations and were HIV-negative. This sequence originates from a woman in her thirties in good health. Sequencing used memory CD4+ T cells sorted from blood. Subset of the sample: CD45RA-negative fraction. The chain carries TRBV12-5 and TRBJ2-1; a weak D match, TRBD2 (6 bases). The CDR3 bases are TGTGCTAGTGGCCTCGGGGGAGTTTCTTACAATGAGCAGTTCTTC. This translates into CASGLGGVSYNEQFF.